The T cell receptor beta chain under discussion was sequenced for a study of cytomegalovirus exposure and HLA in healthy donors. The CDR3 spans 14 residues. Germline V lookup: CDR1 MNHEY, CDR2 SVGAGI. V gave up 6 bases and J gave up 0 bases, with 8 bases separating them. Overall study findings and caveats: A prior analysis recorded that most TCR beta V segments were productive about 87% or about 30% of the time. Accurate prediction of most subjects' HLA-A and HLA-B alleles from TCR beta sequences was reported. Researchers reported in a later analysis that a missense DCLRE1C variant was tied to TCR beta V- and J-gene trimming.

Participants comprised healthy donors of bone marrow. Worth noting for this clone: Antigen: not known.

The PCR used 60 Vbeta and 13 Jbeta primers. TCRdb's table, derived via immunoSEQ multiplex PCR, lists solely in-frame clones and lacks some. The sample yields under 200,000 clones, 75% to 85% seen once. The sequence derives from a woman under 30 in good health and CMV-seropositive. V gene TRBV6-5 combines with J gene TRBJ1-4, with a tentative D call TRBD1 (5 bases). What was sequenced was PBMCs. The DNA for the CDR3 is TGTGCCAGCAGCCGGGGGGCAACTAATGAAAAACTGTTTTTT. It encodes CASSRGATNEKLFF.